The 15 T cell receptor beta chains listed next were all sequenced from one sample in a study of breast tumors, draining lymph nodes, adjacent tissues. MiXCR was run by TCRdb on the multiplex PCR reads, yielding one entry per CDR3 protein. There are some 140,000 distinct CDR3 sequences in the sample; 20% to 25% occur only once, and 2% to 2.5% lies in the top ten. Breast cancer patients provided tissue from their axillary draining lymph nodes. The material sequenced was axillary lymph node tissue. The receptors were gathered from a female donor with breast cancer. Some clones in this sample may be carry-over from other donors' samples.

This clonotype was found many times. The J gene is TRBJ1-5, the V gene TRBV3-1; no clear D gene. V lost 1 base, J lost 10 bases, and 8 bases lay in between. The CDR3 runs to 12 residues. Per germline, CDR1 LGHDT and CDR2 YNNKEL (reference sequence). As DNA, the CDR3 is TGTGCCAGCAGCCAAGGGGCCGGCCCCCAGCATTTT. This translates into CASSQGAGPQHF.

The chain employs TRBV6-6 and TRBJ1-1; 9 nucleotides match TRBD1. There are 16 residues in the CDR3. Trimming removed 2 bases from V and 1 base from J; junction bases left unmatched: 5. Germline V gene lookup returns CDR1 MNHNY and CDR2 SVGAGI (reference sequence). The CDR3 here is CASSYRQGGENTEAFF. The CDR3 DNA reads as TGTGCCAGCAGTTACAGACAGGGGGGAGAGAACACTGAAGCTTTCTTT.

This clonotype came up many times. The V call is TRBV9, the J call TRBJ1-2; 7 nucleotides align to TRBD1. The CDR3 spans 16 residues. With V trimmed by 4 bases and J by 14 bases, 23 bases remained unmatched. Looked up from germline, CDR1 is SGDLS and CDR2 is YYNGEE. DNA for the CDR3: TGTGCCAGCAGCCCCAATACCGGGACAGACCCCATTACAAAGACCTTC. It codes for CASSPNTGTDPITKTF.

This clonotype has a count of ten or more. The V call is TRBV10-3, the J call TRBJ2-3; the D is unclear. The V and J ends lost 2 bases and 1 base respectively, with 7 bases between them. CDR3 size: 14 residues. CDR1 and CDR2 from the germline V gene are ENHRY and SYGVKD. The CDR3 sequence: CAISERGRTDTQYF. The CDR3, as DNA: TGTGCCATCAGTGAGCGAGGCCGCACAGATACGCAGTATTTT.

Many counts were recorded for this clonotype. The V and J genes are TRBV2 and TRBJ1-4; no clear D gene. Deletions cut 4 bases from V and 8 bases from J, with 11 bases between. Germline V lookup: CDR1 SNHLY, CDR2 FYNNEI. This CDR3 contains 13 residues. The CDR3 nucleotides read TGTGCCAGCAGTGTGGAGTTTTCGGAAAAACTGTTTTTT. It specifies CASSVEFSEKLFF.

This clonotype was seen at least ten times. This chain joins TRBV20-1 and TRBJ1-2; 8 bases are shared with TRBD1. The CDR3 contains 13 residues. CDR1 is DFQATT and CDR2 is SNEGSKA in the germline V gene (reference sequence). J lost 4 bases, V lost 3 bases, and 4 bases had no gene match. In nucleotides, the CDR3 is TGCAGTGCTAGTCGACAGGGGAGCTATGGCTACACCTTC. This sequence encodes CSASRQGSYGYTF.

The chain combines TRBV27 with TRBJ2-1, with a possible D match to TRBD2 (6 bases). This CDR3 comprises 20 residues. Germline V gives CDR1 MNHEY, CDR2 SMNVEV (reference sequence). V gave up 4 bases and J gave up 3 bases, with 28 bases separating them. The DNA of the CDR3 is TGTGCCAGCAGTTCTCCGGGGCAGATTATGACGGAGGGTCTCTACAATGAGCAGTTCTTC. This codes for CASSSPGQIMTEGLYNEQFF.

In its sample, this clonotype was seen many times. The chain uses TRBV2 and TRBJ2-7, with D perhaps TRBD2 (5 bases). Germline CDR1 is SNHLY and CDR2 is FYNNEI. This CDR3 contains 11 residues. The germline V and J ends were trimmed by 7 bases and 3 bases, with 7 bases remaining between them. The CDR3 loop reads CASIRDYEQYF. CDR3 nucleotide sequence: TGTGCCAGCATACGGGACTACGAGCAGTACTTC. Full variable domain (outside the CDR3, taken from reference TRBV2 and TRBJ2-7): EPEVTQTPSHQVTQMGQEVILRCVPISNHLYFYWYRQILGQKVEFLVSFYNNEISEKSEIFDDQFSVERPDGSNFTLKIRSTKLEDSAMYFCASIRDYEQYFGPGTRLTVT.

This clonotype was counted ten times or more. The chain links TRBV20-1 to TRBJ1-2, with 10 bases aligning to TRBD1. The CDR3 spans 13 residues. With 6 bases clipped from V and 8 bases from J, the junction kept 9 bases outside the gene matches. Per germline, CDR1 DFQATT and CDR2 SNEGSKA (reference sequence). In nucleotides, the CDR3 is TGCAGTGCCCGGGACAGGGGATCTGGAGGCTACACCTTC. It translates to CSARDRGSGGYTF.

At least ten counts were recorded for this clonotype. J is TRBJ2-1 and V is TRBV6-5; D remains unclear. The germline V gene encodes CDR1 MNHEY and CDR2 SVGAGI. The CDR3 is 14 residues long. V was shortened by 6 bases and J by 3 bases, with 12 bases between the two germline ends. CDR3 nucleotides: TGTGCCAGCAGGCAAGGGTGGGGCTACAATGAGCAGTTCTTC. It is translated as CASRQGWGYNEQFF.

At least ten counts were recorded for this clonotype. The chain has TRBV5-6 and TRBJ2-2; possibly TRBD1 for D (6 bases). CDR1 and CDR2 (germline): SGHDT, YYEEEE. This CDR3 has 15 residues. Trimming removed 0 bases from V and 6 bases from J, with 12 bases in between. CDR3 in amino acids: CASSLGRGRAGELFF. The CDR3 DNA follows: TGTGCCAGCAGCTTGGGCAGGGGAAGGGCCGGGGAGCTGTTTTTT. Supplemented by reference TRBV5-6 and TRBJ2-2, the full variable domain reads DAGVTQSPTHLIKTRGQQVTLRCSPKSGHDTVSWYQQALGQGPQFIFQYYEEEERQRGNFPDRFSGHQFPNYSSELNVNALLLGDSALYLCASSLGRGRAGELFFGEGSRLTVL.

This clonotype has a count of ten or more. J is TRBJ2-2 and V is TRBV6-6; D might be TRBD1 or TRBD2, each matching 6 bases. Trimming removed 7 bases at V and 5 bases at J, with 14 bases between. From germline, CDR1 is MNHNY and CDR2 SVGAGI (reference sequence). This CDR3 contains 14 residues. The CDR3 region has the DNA TGTGCCAGCACCATCGTAGGGGGGACCGGGGAGCTGTTTTTT. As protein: CASTIVGGTGELFF.

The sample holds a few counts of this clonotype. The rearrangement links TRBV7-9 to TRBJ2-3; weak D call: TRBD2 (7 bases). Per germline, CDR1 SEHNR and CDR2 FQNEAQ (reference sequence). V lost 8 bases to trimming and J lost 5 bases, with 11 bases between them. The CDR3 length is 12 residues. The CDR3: CASRGARDTQYF. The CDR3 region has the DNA TGTGCCAGCCGGGGGGCGCGAGATACGCAGTATTTT.

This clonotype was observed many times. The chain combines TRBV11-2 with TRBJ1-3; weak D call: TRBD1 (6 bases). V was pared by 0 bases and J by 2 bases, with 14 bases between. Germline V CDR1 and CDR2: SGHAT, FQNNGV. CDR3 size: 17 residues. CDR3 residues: CASSLDLLGGTGNTIYF. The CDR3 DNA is TGTGCCAGCAGCTTAGATCTTTTGGGGGGCACTGGAAACACCATATATTTT.

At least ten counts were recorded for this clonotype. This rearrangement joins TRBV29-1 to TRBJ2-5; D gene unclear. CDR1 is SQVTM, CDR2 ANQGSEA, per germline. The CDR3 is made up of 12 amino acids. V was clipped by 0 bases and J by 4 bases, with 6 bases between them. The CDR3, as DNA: TGCAGCGTTGAAGACAACTCAGAGACCCAGTACTTC. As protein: CSVEDNSETQYF.